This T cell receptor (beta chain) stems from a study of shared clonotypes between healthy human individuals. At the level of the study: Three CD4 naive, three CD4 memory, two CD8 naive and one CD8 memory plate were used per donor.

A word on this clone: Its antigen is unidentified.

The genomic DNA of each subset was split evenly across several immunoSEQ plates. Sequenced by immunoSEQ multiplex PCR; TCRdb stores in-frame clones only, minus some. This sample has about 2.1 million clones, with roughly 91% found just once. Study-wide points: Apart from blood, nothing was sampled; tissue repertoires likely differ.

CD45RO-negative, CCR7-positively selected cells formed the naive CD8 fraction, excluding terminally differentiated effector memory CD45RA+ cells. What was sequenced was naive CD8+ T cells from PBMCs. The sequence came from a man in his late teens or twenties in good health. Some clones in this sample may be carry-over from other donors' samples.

The DNA for the CDR3 is TGCGCCAGCAGCGACGGGACAGGGAATCAGCCCCAGCATTTT. Protein: CASSDGTGNQPQHF. The chain uses TRBV5-1 and TRBJ1-5; 9 nucleotides agree with TRBD1. The germline V gene has CDR1 SGHRS and CDR2 YFSETQ. The CDR3 spans 14 residues. V lost 4 bases to trimming and J lost 4 bases; unmatched junction nucleotides: 3.